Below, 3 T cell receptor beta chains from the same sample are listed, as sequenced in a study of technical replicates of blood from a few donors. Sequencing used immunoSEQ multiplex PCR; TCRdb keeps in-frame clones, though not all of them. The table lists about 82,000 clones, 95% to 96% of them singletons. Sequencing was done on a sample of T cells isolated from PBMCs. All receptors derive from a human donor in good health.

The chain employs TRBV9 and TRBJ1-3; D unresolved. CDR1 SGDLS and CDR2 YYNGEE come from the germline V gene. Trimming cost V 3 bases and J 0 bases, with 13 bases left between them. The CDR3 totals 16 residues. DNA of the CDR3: TGTGCCAGCAGCGCGGCGGAGAGGGACTCTGGAAACACCATATATTTT. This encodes CASSAAERDSGNTIYF.

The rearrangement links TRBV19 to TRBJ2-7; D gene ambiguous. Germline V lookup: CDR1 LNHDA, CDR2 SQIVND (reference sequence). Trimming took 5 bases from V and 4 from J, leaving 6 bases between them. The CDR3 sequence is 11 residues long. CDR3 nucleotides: TGTGCCAGTAGTCTCGGGTACGAGCAGTACTTC. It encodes CASSLGYEQYF.

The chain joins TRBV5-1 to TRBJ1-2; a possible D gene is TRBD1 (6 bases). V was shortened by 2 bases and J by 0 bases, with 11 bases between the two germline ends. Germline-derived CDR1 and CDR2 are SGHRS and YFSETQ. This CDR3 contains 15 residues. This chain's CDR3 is CASSFRDTTNYGYTF. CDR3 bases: TGCGCCAGCAGCTTCCGGGACACCACTAACTATGGCTACACCTTC. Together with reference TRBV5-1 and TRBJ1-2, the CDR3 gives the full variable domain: KAGVTQTPRYLIKTRGQQVTLSCSPISGHRSVSWYQQTPGQGLQFLFEYFSETQRNKGNFPGRFSGRQFSNSRSEMNVSTLELGDSALYLCASSFRDTTNYGYTFGSGTRLTVV.